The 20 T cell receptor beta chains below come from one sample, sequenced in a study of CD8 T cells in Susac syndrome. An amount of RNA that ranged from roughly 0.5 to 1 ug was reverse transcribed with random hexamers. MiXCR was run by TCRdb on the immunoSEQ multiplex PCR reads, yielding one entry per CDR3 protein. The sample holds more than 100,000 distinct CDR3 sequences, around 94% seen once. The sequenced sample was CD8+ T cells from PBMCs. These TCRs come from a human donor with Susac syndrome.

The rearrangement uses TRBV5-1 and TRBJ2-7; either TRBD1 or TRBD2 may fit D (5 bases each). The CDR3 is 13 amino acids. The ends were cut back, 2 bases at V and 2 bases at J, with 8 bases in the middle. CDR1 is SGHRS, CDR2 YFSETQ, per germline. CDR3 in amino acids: CASSFGTAYEQYF. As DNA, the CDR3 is TGCGCCAGCAGCTTCGGGACCGCCTACGAGCAGTACTTC.

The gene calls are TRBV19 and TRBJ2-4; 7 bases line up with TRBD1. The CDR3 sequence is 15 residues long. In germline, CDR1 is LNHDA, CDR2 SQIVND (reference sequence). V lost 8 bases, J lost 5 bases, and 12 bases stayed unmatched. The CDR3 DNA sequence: TGTGCCAGTCGGACCGAGAGGGGGCGCGAAAACATTCAGTACTTC. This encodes CASRTERGRENIQYF. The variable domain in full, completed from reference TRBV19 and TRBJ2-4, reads DGGITQSPKYLFRKEGQNVTLSCEQNLNHDAMYWYRQDPGQGLRLIYYSQIVNDFQKGDIAEGYSVSREKKESFPLTVTSAQKNPTAFYLCASRTERGRENIQYFGAGTRLSVL.

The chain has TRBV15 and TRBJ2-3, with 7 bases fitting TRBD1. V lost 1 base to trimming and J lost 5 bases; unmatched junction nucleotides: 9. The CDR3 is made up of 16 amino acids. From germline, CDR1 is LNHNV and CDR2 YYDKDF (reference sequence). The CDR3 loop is CATSRGDTGVVDTQYF. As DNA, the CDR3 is TGTGCCACCAGCAGAGGGGACACAGGGGTCGTAGATACGCAGTATTTT.

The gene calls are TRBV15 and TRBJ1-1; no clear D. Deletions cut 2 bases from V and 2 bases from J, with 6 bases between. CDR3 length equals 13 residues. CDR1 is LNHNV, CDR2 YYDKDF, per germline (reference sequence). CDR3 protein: CATSRLLNTEAFF. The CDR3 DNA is TGTGCCACCAGCAGACTGCTCAACACTGAAGCTTTCTTT.

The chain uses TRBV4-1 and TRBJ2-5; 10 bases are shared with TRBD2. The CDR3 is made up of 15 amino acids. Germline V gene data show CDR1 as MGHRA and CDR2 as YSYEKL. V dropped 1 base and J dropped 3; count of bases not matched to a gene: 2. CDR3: CASSQATSGEETQYF. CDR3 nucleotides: TGCGCCAGCAGCCAAGCTACTAGCGGGGAAGAGACCCAGTACTTC.

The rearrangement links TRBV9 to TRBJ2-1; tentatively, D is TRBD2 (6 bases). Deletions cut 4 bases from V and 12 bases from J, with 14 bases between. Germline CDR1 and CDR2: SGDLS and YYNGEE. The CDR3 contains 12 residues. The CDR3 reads CASSSLGGGQFF. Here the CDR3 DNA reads TGTGCCAGCAGCTCCTTGGGGGGAGGGCAGTTCTTC.

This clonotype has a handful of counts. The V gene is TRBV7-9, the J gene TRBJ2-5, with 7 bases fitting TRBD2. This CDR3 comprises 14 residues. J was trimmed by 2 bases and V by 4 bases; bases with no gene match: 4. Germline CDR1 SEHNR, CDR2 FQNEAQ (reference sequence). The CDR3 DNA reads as TGTGCCAGCAGCTCTTCTAGCGGACAAGAGACCCAGTACTTC. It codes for CASSSSSGQETQYF.

The CDR3 protein is CASSDRVGELFF. For the CDR3, the DNA is TGTGCCAGCAGTGATAGGGTCGGGGAGCTGTTTTTT. The chain has TRBV2 and TRBJ2-2; no clear D gene. V was shortened by 3 bases and J by 7 bases, with 6 bases between the two germline ends. From germline, CDR1 is SNHLY and CDR2 FYNNEI. This CDR3 has 12 amino acids.

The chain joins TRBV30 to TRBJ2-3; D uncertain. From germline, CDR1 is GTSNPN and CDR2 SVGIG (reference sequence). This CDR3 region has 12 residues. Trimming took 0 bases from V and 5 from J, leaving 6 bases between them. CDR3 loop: CAWSVLGDTQYF. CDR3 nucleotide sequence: TGTGCCTGGAGTGTCCTGGGAGATACGCAGTATTTT.

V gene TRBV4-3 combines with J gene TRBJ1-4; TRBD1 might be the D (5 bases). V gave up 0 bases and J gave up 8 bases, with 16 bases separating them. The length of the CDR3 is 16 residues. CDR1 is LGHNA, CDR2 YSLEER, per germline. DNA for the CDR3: TGCGCCAGCAGCCAAGATGATACAGGAGCGGGCGAAAAACTGTTTTTT. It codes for CASSQDDTGAGEKLFF.

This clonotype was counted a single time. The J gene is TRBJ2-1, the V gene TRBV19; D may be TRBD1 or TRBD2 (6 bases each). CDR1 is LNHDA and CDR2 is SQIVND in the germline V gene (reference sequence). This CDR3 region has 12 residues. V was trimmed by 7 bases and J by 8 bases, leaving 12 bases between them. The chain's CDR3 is CASTEGGDEQFF. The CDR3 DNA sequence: TGTGCCAGTACCGAGGGGGGAGATGAGCAGTTCTTC.

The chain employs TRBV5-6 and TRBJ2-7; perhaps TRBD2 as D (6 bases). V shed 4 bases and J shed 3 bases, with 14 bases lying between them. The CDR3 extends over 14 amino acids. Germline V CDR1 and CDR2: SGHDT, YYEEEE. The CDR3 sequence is CASSPGLSGYEQYF. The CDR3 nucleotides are TGTGCCAGCAGCCCCGGCCTTAGCGGCTACGAGCAGTACTTC.

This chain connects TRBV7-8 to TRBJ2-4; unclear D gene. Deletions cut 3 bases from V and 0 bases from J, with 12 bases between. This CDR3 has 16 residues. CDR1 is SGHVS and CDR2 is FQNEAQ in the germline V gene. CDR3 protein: CASSFHSRLAKNIQYF. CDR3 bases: TGTGCCAGCAGCTTCCATTCCAGGCTAGCCAAAAACATTCAGTACTTC.

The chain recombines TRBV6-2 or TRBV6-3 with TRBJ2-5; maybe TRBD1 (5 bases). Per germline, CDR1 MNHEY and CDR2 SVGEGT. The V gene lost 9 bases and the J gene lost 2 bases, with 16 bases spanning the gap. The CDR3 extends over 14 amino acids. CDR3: CASGETARQETQYF. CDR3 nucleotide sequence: TGTGCCAGTGGAGAGACAGCCAGACAAGAGACCCAGTACTTC.

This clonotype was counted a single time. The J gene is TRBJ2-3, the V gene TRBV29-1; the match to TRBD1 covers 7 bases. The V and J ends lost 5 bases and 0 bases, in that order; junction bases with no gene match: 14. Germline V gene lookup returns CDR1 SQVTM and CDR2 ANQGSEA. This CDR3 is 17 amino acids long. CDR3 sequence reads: CSVTHNRGSHSTDTQYF. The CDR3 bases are TGCAGCGTTACCCATAACAGGGGCAGTCATAGCACAGATACGCAGTATTTT.

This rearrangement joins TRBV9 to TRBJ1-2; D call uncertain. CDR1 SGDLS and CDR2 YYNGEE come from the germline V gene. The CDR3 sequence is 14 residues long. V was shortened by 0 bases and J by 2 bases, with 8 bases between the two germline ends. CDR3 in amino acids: CASSVAGRNYGYTF. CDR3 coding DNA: TGTGCCAGCAGCGTAGCGGGCAGAAACTATGGCTACACCTTC.

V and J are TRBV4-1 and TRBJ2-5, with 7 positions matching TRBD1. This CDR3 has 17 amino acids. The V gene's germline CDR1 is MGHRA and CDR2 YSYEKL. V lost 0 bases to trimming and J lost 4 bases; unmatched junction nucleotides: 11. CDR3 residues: CASSQDRTGNPIETQYF. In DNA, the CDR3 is TGCGCCAGCAGCCAAGATAGGACAGGCAATCCAATAGAGACCCAGTACTTC.

DNA of the CDR3: TGTGCCTGGAGGCTCCCGGGGCAGAACACTGAAGCTTTCTTT. Protein product: CAWRLPGQNTEAFF. The V and J genes are TRBV30 and TRBJ1-1; the D gene is possibly TRBD1 (5 bases). V gave up 3 bases and J gave up 1 base, with 12 bases separating them. CDR1 and CDR2 from the germline V gene are GTSNPN and SVGIG (reference sequence). This CDR3 is built from 14 residues. Together with reference TRBV30 and TRBJ1-1, the CDR3 gives the full variable domain: SQTIHQWPATLVQPVGSPLSLECTVEGTSNPNLYWYRQAAGRGLQLLFYSVGIGQISSEVPQNLSASRPQDRQFILSSKKLLLSDSGFYLCAWRLPGQNTEAFFGQGTRLTVV.

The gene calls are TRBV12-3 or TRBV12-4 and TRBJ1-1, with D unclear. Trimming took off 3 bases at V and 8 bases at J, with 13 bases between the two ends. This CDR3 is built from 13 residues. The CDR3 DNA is TGTGCCAGCAGTTTTTCTATCGTGGGGGAAGCTTTCTTT. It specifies CASSFSIVGEAFF.

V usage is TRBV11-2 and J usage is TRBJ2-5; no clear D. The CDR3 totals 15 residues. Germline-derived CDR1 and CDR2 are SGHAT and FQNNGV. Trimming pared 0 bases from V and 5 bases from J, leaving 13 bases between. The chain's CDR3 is CASSLDPDLGETQYF. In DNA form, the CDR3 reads TGTGCCAGCAGCTTAGACCCCGACTTGGGGGAGACCCAGTACTTC. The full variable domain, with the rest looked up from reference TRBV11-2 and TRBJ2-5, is EAGVAQSPRYKIIEKRQSVAFWCNPISGHATLYWYQQILGQGPKLLIQFQNNGVVDDSQLPKDRFSAERLKGVDSTLKIQPAKLEDSAVYLCASSLDPDLGETQYFGPGTRLLVL.